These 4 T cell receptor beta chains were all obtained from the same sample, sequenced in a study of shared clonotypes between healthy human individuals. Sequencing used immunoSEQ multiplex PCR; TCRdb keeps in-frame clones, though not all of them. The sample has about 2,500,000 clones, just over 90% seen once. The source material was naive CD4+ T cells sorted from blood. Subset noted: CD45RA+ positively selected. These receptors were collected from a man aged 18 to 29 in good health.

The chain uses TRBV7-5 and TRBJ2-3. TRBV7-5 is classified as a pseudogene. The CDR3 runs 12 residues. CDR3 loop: CARSFLRDTQYF. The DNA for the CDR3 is TGTGCCAGAAGCTTTTTAAGAGATACGCAGTATTTT.

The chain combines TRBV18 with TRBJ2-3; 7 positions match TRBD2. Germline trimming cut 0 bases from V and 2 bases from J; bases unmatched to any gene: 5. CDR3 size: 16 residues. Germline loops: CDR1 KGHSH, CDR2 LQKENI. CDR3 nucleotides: TGTGCCAGCTCACCACCGGGAGGGTGGATCACAGATACGCAGTATTTT. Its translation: CASSPPGGWITDTQYF.

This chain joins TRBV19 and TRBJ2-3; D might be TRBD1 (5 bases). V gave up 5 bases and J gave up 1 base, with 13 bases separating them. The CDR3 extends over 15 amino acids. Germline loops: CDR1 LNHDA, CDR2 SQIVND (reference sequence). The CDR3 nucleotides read TGTGCCAGTAGTCTCCCCAAAGGGGGCACAGATACGCAGTATTTT. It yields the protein CASSLPKGGTDTQYF.

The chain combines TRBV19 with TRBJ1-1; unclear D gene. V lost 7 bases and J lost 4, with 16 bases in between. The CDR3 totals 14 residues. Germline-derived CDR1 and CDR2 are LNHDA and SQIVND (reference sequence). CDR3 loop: CASTPFGVATEAFF. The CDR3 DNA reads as TGTGCCAGTACCCCCTTCGGAGTCGCCACTGAAGCTTTCTTT.